What follows describes a single T cell receptor beta chain. Its matching antigen is unknown. The CDR3 length is 17 residues. The protocol was immunoSEQ multiplex PCR, while the TCRdb copy is restricted to in-frame clones and leaves out a portion. The table shows 35,000 to 45,000 clones, with around 95% occurring only once. This entry comes from a study of T cell clonotyping in hematopoietic cell transplantation. The study, taken as a whole, reports: Without cell sorting, CD4 versus CD8 contributions remain unresolved.

The sequence derives from a woman aged 50 to 60 in good health. Some clones in this sample may be carry-over from other donors' samples. Sample: peripheral blood mononuclear cells. The V and J genes are TRBV21-1 and TRBJ1-6; no DNA check was done on the table's D call, TRBD1. TRBV21-1 is a recognized pseudogene. CDR3 DNA sequence: TGTGCCAGCAGCAAAGTGGACAGGGAGTCCTATAATTCACCCCTCCACTTT. Translated, it gives CASSKVDRESYNSPLHF.